This record covers a single T cell receptor beta chain. Its antigen is not identified. For the second PCR, which ran for about 6 to 11 cycles, a sample-barcoded 5' primer and a J-beta primer mix were used. TCRdb used MiXCR to reprocess the 5' RACE reads, holding one entry per CDR3 protein. The repertoire consists of about 2 million distinct CDR3 sequences, with 49% occurring once and the leading ten covering 2.1%. The sample belongs to a study of blood T cells in healthy people across ages. The study's findings and limits: Donor CMV status, an unknown factor, possibly confounded changes in expanded clonotypes. Researchers judged that diversity estimates from one million T cells fell short of true values.

The sequenced sample was blood. This TCR was sampled from a woman aged 40 to 55 in good health.

DNA for the CDR3: TGTGCCAGCAGCGGAACCGACCGCGGGAATGAGCAGTTCTTC. Its translation: CASSGTDRGNEQFF. The chain has TRBV3-1 and TRBJ2-1; D perhaps matches TRBD2 (5 bases). CDR1 is LGHDT and CDR2 is YNNKEL in the germline V gene (reference sequence). This CDR3 spans 14 amino acids. V lost 5 bases, J lost 7 bases, and 15 bases lay in between.